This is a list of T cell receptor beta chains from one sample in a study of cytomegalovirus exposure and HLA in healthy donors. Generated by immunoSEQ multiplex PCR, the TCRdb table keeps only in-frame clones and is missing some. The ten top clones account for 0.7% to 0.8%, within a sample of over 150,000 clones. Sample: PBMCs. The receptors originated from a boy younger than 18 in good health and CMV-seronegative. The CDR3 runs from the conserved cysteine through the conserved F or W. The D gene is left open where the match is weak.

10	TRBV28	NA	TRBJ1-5	CATGGQPQHF	TGTGCCACAGGTGGTCAGCCCCAGCATTTT
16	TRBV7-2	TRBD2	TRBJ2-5	CASSTASGGALETQYF	TGTGCCAGCAGCACGGCTAGCGGGGGGGCCCTTGAGACCCAGTACTTC
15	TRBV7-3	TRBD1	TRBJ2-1	CASSVDRGPYNEQFF	TGTGCCAGCAGCGTCGACAGGGGACCCTACAATGAGCAGTTCTTC
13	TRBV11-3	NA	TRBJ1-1	CASSPGWDTEAFF	TGTGCCAGCAGCCCAGGATGGGACACTGAAGCTTTCTTT
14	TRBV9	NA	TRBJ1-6	CASSPWGDNSPLHF	TGTGCCAGCTCCCCTTGGGGGGATAATTCACCCCTCCACTTT
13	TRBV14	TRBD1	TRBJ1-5	CASSRDRNQPQHF	TGTGCCAGCAGCCGGGACAGGAATCAGCCCCAGCATTTT
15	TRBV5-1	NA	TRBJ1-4	CASSPVTEDGEKLFF	TGCGCCAGCAGCCCAGTGACAGAGGACGGTGAAAAACTGTTTTTT
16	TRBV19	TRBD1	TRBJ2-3	CASSIGTGGSTDTQYF	TGTGCCAGTAGTATAGGGACAGGGGGTAGCACAGATACGCAGTATTTT
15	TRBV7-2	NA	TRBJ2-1	CASSLAGGPYNEQFF	TGTGCCAGCAGCTTAGCGGGGGGGCCCTACAATGAGCAGTTCTTC
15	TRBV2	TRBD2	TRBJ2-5	CASSDRTSGGETQYF	TGTGCCAGCAGTGATCGGACTAGCGGGGGGGAGACCCAGTACTTC
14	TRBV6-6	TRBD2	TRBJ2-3	CASRTSGGTDTQYF	TGTGCCAGCAGAACTAGCGGGGGCACTGATACGCAGTATTTT
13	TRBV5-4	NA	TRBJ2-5	CASSLQAKETQYF	TGTGCCAGCAGCTTGCAGGCGAAAGAGACCCAGTACTTC
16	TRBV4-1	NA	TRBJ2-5	CASSQAWGRGKETQYF	TGCGCCAGCAGCCAGGCCTGGGGGCGAGGAAAAGAGACCCAGTACTTC
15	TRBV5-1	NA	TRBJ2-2	CASSLDRGSVGELFF	TGCGCCAGCAGCTTGGATCGCGGGTCGGTCGGGGAGCTGTTTTTT